This T cell receptor beta chain was identified in a study of persistence of HIV-infected CD4 T cells. Study as a whole: Donors were ART-treated; their CMV- and Gag-responding CD4+ T cells were isolated.

Sequencing used immunoSEQ version 4 in survey mode. Clones were sequenced by immunoSEQ multiplex PCR, and TCRdb holds only the in-frame ones, with some missing. The table lists some 40,000 clones, around 85% of them singletons, with 5% to 5.5% in the top ten. Germline loops: CDR1 KGHSH, CDR2 LQKENI. The junction had 8 bases not matched to a gene; V was cut back by 8 bases and J by 0 bases. There are 17 residues in the CDR3. Overlapping HIV-1 Gag 15-mer peptides at about 1 ug per peptide per mL were used. CD40L/CD69 double-negative CD45RO-high memory CD4+ T cells were collected. Points from the study as a whole: Rare CMV-responding cells carrying HIV-1 proviruses were not analyzed separately for TCR.

In the case of this clone: Its specificity is not known.

The sequence was collected from an adult with HIV. The donor label of this sample is uncertain. Sequenced material: cultured CD4+ T cells from PBMCs, taken from a patient who received antiretroviral therapy. The chain carries TRBV18 and TRBJ2-6; 9 bases fit TRBD2. The CDR3: CASRGGDRLSGANVLTF. CDR3 nucleotides: TGTGCCAGCCGCGGGGGGGACAGACTCTCTGGGGCCAACGTCCTGACTTTC.